This T cell receptor beta chain was recorded in a study of human T cells and chemical hapten exposure. For the study at large: Doses of diphenylcyclopropenone went to the patients' scalps weekly throughout the approximately 25-week study.

As to time point: pre-sensitization, week 0. Documented treatment: therapeutic diphenylcyclopropenone sensitization with weekly scalp DPC. The V end was cut by 3 bases, the J end by 7 bases, with 13 bases between. The CDR3 runs to 14 residues. Germline V CDR1 and CDR2: KGHSH, LQKENI. TCRdb processed the RACE reads anew with MiXCR; each CDR3 protein has one entry. The table records around 330,000 distinct CDR3 sequences, over 5% of them present only once. There are many counts of this clonotype. The chain recombines TRBV18 with TRBJ1-5; maybe TRBD1 (5 bases). The specimen was whole blood, collected in connection with sensitization to the hapten diphenylcyclopropenone (DPC). The sequence derives from a woman between 18 and 30 years old with alopecia areata. Some clones in this sample may be carry-over from other donors' samples. CDR3 sequence (DNA): TGTGCCAGCTCACCTGGATTGGGGCTACAGCCCCAGCATTTT. Its protein product is CASSPGLGLQPQHF.